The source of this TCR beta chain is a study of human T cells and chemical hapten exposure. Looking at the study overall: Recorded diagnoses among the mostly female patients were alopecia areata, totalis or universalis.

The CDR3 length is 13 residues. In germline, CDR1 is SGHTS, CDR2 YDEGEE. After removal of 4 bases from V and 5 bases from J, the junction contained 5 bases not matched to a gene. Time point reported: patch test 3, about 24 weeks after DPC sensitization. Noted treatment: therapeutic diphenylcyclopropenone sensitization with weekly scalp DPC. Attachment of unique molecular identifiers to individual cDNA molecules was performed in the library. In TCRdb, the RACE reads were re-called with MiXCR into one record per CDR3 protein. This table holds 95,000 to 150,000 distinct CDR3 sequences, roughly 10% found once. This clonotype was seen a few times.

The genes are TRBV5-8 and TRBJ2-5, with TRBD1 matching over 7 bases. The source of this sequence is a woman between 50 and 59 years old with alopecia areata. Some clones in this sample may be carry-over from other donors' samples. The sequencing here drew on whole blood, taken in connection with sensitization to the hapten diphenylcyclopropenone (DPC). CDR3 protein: CASSPGQEETQYF. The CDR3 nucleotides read TGTGCCAGCAGCCCCGGACAGGAGGAGACCCAGTACTTC.